A single sample gave rise to the 18 T cell receptor beta chains below, sequenced in a study of molecular identifiers for immune sequencing clone quantification. Via MiXCR, TCRdb re-called the PCR reads, giving one row per CDR3 protein. The table shows 75,000 to 100,000 distinct CDR3 sequences, with over 15% occurring only once. Sequencing was done on a sample of naive CD8+ T cells from blood, with Jurkat cell RNA spiked in. Subset described: FACS-sorted CD8+CD4-CCR7+CD45RA+ naive T cells. These receptors were obtained from a human donor in good health. Some libraries in this study had Jurkat cell RNA spiked in.

For this clonotype: A much larger clone sits a single nucleotide away, making a read error possible. This sequence joins TRBV5-6 and TRBJ2-1; D call uncertain. Per the germline V gene, CDR1 is SGHDT and CDR2 is YYEEEE. This CDR3 spans 16 amino acids. This chain's CDR3 is CASSLVPLASCNEQFF. Here the CDR3 DNA reads TGTGCCAGCAGCTTGGTACCATTAGCCTCCTGCAATGAGCAGTTCTTC.

The chain is built from TRBV2 and TRBJ2-7; D is undetermined. Germline lookup yields CDR1 SNHLY and CDR2 FYNNEI. Trimming left V 1 base short and J 2 bases short, with 9 bases between. This CDR3 has 14 residues. CDR3 DNA sequence: TGTGCCAGCAGTGAAGAGGGCCAGACCTACGAGCAGTACTTC. Amino acids: CASSEEGQTYEQYF.

This clonotype was counted many times. The chain employs TRBV28 and TRBJ2-7, with a weak D call TRBD2 (5 bases). The CDR3 runs to 17 residues. Germline loops: CDR1 MDHEN, CDR2 SYDVKM. The germline V and J ends were trimmed by 3 bases and 2 bases, with 20 bases remaining between them. CDR3 sequence reads: CASSLYAGKKRTYEQYF. Here the CDR3 DNA reads TGTGCCAGCAGTTTGTATGCCGGGAAAAAAAGGACCTACGAGCAGTACTTC.

This clonotype was observed many times. Here the CDR3 reads CASSLHEGPEAFF. DNA for the CDR3: TGCGCCAGCAGCTTACACGAGGGTCCTGAAGCTTTCTTT. The gene calls are TRBV5-1 and TRBJ1-1; no definite D call. V was shortened by 2 bases and J by 6 bases, with 11 bases between the two germline ends. The germline V gene encodes CDR1 SGHRS and CDR2 YFSETQ. This CDR3 is built from 13 residues.

About this clonotype: Being one base from a much bigger clone, this may be a read error. The chain joins TRBV18 to TRBJ2-5; 10 nucleotides line up with TRBD2. The CDR3 sequence is 16 residues long. The V gene's germline CDR1 is KGHSH and CDR2 LQKENI. For the CDR3, the DNA is TGTGCCAGCTCACCACCCGCTAGCGGGGGCCAAGAGGCCCAGTACTTC. Amino acid sequence: CASSPPASGGQEAQYF.

This clonotype was seen at least ten times. This chain uses TRBV27 with TRBJ1-1; perhaps TRBD1 as D (5 bases). Germline V CDR1 and CDR2: MNHEY, SMNVEV (reference sequence). This CDR3 region has 11 residues. V gave up 8 bases and J gave up 6 bases, with 10 bases separating them. CDR3 amino acids: CASHIGAEAFF. CDR3 nucleotide sequence: TGTGCCAGCCATATAGGGGCTGAAGCTTTCTTT.

This clonotype was picked up many times. For the CDR3, the DNA is TGTGCCAGCAGCTTAGTCGATCCGCTGAACACTGAAGCTTTCTTT. The encoded protein is CASSLVDPLNTEAFF. The gene calls are TRBV7-9 and TRBJ1-1; D gene uncertain. V was shortened by 1 base and J by 0 bases, with 9 bases between the two germline ends. The germline V gene has CDR1 SEHNR and CDR2 FQNEAQ (reference sequence). This CDR3 has 15 residues.

This clonotype was counted ten times or more. V is TRBV27 and J is TRBJ2-7, with D possibly TRBD1 on 6 matching bases. V shed 4 bases and J shed 5 bases, with 6 bases lying between them. This CDR3 has 11 residues. CDR1 is MNHEY, CDR2 SMNVEV, per germline (reference sequence). CDR3 sequence reads: CASSWGHEQYF. The CDR3 DNA reads TGTGCCAGCAGTTGGGGGCACGAGCAGTACTTC.

Ten or more counts support this clonotype. The chain is built from TRBV5-8 and TRBJ1-2, with D maybe TRBD1 (5 bases). The V end lost 0 bases, the J end lost 5 bases, and 23 bases lay between the germline ends. This CDR3 has 18 residues. Germline CDR1 is SGHTS and CDR2 is YDEGEE. CDR3 sequence (DNA): TGTGCCAGCAGCTTGGAGTCTTTGCAGGGCGAGCGTCCATATGGCTACACCTTC. Its translation: CASSLESLQGERPYGYTF.

Note on this clonotype: This clone may be a read error of a much larger clone one base away. No conserved phenylalanine or tryptophan ends this CDR3, so it is likely a read error. V gene TRBV11-2 combines with J gene TRBJ2-1; D gene unclear. Germline lookup yields CDR1 SGHAT and CDR2 FQNNGV. Trimming cost V 4 bases and J 6 bases, with 16 bases left between them. The CDR3 consists of 15 residues. The CDR3, as DNA: TGTGCCAGCAGCTCAGACTCTACTTCGGGCAATGAGCAGTTCTGC. Protein product: CASSSDSTSGNEQFC.

This clonotype was seen at least ten times. V is TRBV9 and J is TRBJ1-1; D perhaps matches TRBD1 (5 bases). Germline-derived CDR1 and CDR2 are SGDLS and YYNGEE. V gave up 7 bases and J gave up 1 base, with 14 bases separating them. CDR3 length: 14 residues. The CDR3 loop reads CASANGAGNTEAFF. The CDR3 DNA reads as TGTGCCAGCGCCAACGGGGCTGGGAACACTGAAGCTTTCTTT.

The rearrangement uses TRBV5-6 and TRBJ2-7; a weak D match, TRBD1 (6 bases). CDR1 SGHDT and CDR2 YYEEEE come from the germline V gene. This CDR3 comprises 17 residues. Trimming took off 5 bases at V and 7 bases at J, with 28 bases between the two ends. The chain's CDR3 is CASRPARGRTTLEEQYF. In DNA, the CDR3 is TGTGCCAGCAGGCCAGCCAGGGGCCGAACCACTTTGGAGGAGCAGTACTTC.

There are many counts of this clonotype. The V call is TRBV4-3, the J call TRBJ2-7; 7 bases align to TRBD1. Germline V CDR1 and CDR2: LGHNA, YSLEER. CDR3 length: 14 residues. V gave up 0 bases and J gave up 3 bases; unmatched junction bases: 2. The CDR3 protein is CASSQDRQGYEQYF. The CDR3 region has the DNA TGCGCCAGCAGCCAAGATAGACAGGGCTACGAGCAGTACTTC.

This clonotype came up many times. This chain connects TRBV28 to TRBJ2-3; D unclear. Trimming stripped 5 bases from V and 1 base from J, with 13 bases between. Germline CDR1 and CDR2: MDHEN and SYDVKM. The CDR3 runs 15 residues. The CDR3: CASSILQGGTDTQYF. CDR3 nucleotides: TGTGCCAGCAGTATCCTACAAGGCGGCACAGATACGCAGTATTTT.

The V call is TRBV3-1, the J call TRBJ1-4, with D possibly matching TRBD1 (5 bases). The V and J ends lost 11 bases and 4 bases respectively, with 14 bases between them. CDR3 length equals 13 residues. Germline-derived CDR1 and CDR2 are LGHDT and YNNKEL (reference sequence). The CDR3 reads CASRDRHNEKLFF. The CDR3 DNA is TGTGCCTCCCGGGACCGACATAATGAAAAACTGTTTTTT.

This chain joins TRBV29-1 and TRBJ2-3; 9 bases line up with TRBD2. This CDR3 has 17 amino acids. Germline CDR1 SQVTM, CDR2 ANQGSEA. Unmatched junction bases numbered 12, after V lost 5 bases and J lost 0 bases. The CDR3 spells CSVKGGLAGNSTDTQYF. The CDR3 DNA is TGCAGCGTTAAGGGAGGGCTAGCGGGGAATAGCACAGATACGCAGTATTTT.

This clonotype was detected many times. The chain has TRBV24-1 and TRBJ1-5; TRBD1 matches 7 bases. J was trimmed by 5 bases and V by 4 bases; bases with no gene match: 4. Per the germline V gene, CDR1 is KGHDR and CDR2 is SFDVKD. The CDR3 sequence is 14 residues long. CDR3 sequence: CATSDRGTDQPQHF. The CDR3 DNA reads TGTGCCACCAGTGACAGGGGGACCGATCAGCCCCAGCATTTT.

This clonotype appeared a few times. The chain couples TRBV13 to TRBJ2-3, with D possibly being TRBD1 (5 bases). Looked up from germline, CDR1 is PRHDT and CDR2 is FYEKMQ (reference sequence). This CDR3 has 15 residues. The V end lost 1 base, the J end lost 3 bases, and 11 bases lay between the germline ends. CDR3 nucleotides: TGTGCCAGCAGCTTAGCTAGGGGTGGAACAGATACGCAGTATTTT. It specifies CASSLARGGTDTQYF.